The TCR beta chain under discussion was sequenced for a study of read filtering for tumor transcriptome and immune sequencing. Points from the study as a whole: Without single-read clonotypes, shared clonotype proportions correlated more between IR-seq and RNA-seq.

The library was built from around 0.4 ug RNA with molecular barcoded adaptors for alpha/delta and beta/gamma chains. In TCRdb, the reads were re-called with MiXCR into one record per CDR3 protein. The table includes roughly 130,000 distinct CDR3 sequences, 13% detected once. The J segment lost 8 bases and the V segment lost 7 bases, leaving 12 bases of the junction unmatched. Germline V gene data show CDR1 as SQVTM and CDR2 as ANQGSEA. The CDR3 is made up of 15 amino acids. There are many counts of this clonotype. The antigen remains undetermined. The J gene is TRBJ1-4, the V gene TRBV29-1, with 11 positions matching TRBD1. This clonotype was sampled from a donor at least 40 years old with multiple myeloma. What was sequenced was a population of CD138-negative cells sorted from bone marrow. The CDR3 DNA reads as TGCAGCGCCTTCATCGGGACAGGGGGTAACGAAAAACTGTTTTTT. Its translation is CSAFIGTGGNEKLFF.